The entry below gives a single T cell receptor beta chain sequence along with its context. This sample was included in a study of blood T cell repertoires in COVID-19. Trimming cost V 1 base and J 4 bases; bases outside gene matches: 10. From germline, CDR1 is SGHTA and CDR2 FQGNSA. This CDR3 region has 17 residues. Assay used: immunoSEQ multiplex PCR; TCRdb lists only in-frame clones, some missing. The table includes about 430,000 clones, 70% to 90% detected once. The chain joins TRBV7-2 to TRBJ2-1, with TRBD2 matching 7 bases. This sequence was found in a woman under 30 who had been exposed to COVID-19. Sequencing input: PBMCs or T cells enriched from blood (not recorded which). CDR3 nucleotide sequence: TGTGCCAGCAGCTTAGTTGCGGGAGTGCCCGTTTACAATGAGCAGTTCTTC. It codes for CASSLVAGVPVYNEQFF.